A selection of T cell receptor beta chains follows, all from one sample in a study of T cell repertoires in cytomegalovirus infection. Each CDR3 protein gets one entry after TCRdb re-called the reads with MiXCR. Of about 300,000 distinct CDR3 sequences in the sample, about 9.2% were seen once. Sequenced: PBMCs. The receptors come from a human donor in good health (CMV status not recorded). Some clones in this sample may be carry-over from other donors' samples. Each CDR3 is given with its conserved first and last residue. The D gene is left open where the match is weak. Expanded clones are given a class, and other clones once, few, many or no size at all.

-,TRBJ2-3,once,TRBV5-1,CASCLGGSTDTQYF,TGCGCCAGCTGCTTGGGGGGTTCCACAGATACGCAGTATTTT
-,TRBJ2-2,many,TRBV29-1,CSVVGHTGELFF,TGCAGCGTTGTAGGTCACACCGGGGAGCTGTTTTTT
TRBD1,TRBJ1-4,many,TRBV7-2,CASSFDRGNEKLFF,TGTGCCAGCAGCTTCGACAGGGGGAATGAAAAACTGTTTTTT
-,TRBJ1-4,few,TRBV15,CATSRDGQRRNEKLFF,TGTGCCACCAGCAGAGATGGCCAGAGAAGAAATGAAAAACTGTTTTTT
TRBD2,TRBJ2-1,many,TRBV6-6,CASSYGLAGTVEQFF,TGTGCCAGCAGTTACGGACTAGCGGGCACCGTCGAGCAGTTCTTC
TRBD1,TRBJ1-1,once,TRBV29-1,CSGRTGDRSTEAFF,TGCAGCGGTAGGACAGGGGACAGGAGCACTGAAGCTTTCTTT
-,TRBJ1-1,-,TRBV6-2/TRBV6-3,CASRENTEAYF,TGTGCCAGCCGAGAGAACACTGAAGCTTACTTT
-,TRBJ2-3,many,TRBV7-3,CASSLKSVDTQYF,TGTGCCAGCAGCTTAAAGTCGGTAGATACGCAGTATTTT
TRBD1,TRBJ2-7,many,TRBV7-2,CASSLGQGPSYEQYF,TGTGCCAGCAGCCTTGGACAGGGGCCCTCCTACGAGCAGTACTTC
TRBD1,TRBJ2-7,-,TRBV6-5,CASRTGQGAREQYF,TGTGCCAGCAGAACGGGACAGGGGGCGAGGGAGCAGTACTTC
-,TRBJ2-5,many,TRBV7-2,CASSLPTGETQYF,TGTGCCAGCAGCTTACCCACGGGGGAGACCCAGTACTTC
-,TRBJ1-2,many,TRBV28,CASSRYGYTF,TGTGCCAGCAGCCGCTATGGCTACACCTTC
TRBD2,TRBJ2-3,many,TRBV5-6,CASSGRLAGGPDTQYF,TGTGCCAGCAGCGGCCGGCTAGCGGGGGGGCCAGATACGCAGTATTTT
TRBD1,TRBJ1-4,-,TRBV3-1,CASSRLTGTNEKLFF,TGTGCCAGCAGCCGATTGACAGGGACTAATGAAAAACTGTTTTTT
-,TRBJ1-2,many,TRBV7-2,CASTFRVGNYGYTF,TGTGCCAGCACCTTCAGGGTGGGTAACTATGGCTACACCTTC
-,TRBJ1-4,many,TRBV9,CASSVDPLEEKLFF,TGTGCCAGCAGCGTGGATCCGTTGGAGGAAAAACTGTTTTTT
TRBD2,TRBJ2-5,many,TRBV6-1,CASSPSGGGVETQYF,TGTGCCAGCAGTCCTAGCGGGGGGGGGGTGGAGACCCAGTACTTC
-,TRBJ1-5,many,TRBV27,CASGGDQPQHF,TGTGCCAGCGGGGGGGATCAGCCCCAGCATTTT
-,TRBJ2-3,many,TRBV11-3,CASSWTSSTDTQYF,TGTGCCAGCAGCTGGACCTCTAGCACAGATACGCAGTATTTT
-,TRBJ1-4,many,TRBV28,CASSLGRTNEKLFF,TGTGCCAGCAGTTTGGGGCGAACTAATGAAAAACTGTTTTTT